This T cell receptor (beta chain) emerged from a study of a mutant IDH1 vaccine in newly diagnosed glioma. Looking at the study overall: Patients, over weeks 1, 3, 5, 7, 11, 15, 19 and 23, received a total of eight vaccinations.

Produced via immunoSEQ multiplex PCR; TCRdb's table is partial and in-frame only. This sample has 40,000 to 50,000 clones, with over 75% found just once. This clone was detected a few times. Its antigen is as yet unknown. Time point denoted: week 5, during vaccination. Every vaccine dose comprised 300 ug of mutant IDH1 20-mer peptide plus topical imiquimod. This specimen was PBMCs, taken from a glioma patient whose treatment included an IDH1 peptide vaccine. This sequence originates from a man aged 40-49 years with glioma.

The CDR3 protein is CASSLIAGGPGELFF. In DNA form, the CDR3 reads TGTGCCAGCAGCCTTATAGCGGGAGGCCCCGGGGAGCTGTTTTTT. The chain joins TRBV7-9 to TRBJ2-2; TRBD2 agrees at 10 bases. There are 15 residues in the CDR3. V trimming: 5 bases; J trimming: 6 bases; junction bases outside the gene matches: 6. CDR1 and CDR2 from the germline V gene are SEHNR and FQNEAQ (reference sequence).